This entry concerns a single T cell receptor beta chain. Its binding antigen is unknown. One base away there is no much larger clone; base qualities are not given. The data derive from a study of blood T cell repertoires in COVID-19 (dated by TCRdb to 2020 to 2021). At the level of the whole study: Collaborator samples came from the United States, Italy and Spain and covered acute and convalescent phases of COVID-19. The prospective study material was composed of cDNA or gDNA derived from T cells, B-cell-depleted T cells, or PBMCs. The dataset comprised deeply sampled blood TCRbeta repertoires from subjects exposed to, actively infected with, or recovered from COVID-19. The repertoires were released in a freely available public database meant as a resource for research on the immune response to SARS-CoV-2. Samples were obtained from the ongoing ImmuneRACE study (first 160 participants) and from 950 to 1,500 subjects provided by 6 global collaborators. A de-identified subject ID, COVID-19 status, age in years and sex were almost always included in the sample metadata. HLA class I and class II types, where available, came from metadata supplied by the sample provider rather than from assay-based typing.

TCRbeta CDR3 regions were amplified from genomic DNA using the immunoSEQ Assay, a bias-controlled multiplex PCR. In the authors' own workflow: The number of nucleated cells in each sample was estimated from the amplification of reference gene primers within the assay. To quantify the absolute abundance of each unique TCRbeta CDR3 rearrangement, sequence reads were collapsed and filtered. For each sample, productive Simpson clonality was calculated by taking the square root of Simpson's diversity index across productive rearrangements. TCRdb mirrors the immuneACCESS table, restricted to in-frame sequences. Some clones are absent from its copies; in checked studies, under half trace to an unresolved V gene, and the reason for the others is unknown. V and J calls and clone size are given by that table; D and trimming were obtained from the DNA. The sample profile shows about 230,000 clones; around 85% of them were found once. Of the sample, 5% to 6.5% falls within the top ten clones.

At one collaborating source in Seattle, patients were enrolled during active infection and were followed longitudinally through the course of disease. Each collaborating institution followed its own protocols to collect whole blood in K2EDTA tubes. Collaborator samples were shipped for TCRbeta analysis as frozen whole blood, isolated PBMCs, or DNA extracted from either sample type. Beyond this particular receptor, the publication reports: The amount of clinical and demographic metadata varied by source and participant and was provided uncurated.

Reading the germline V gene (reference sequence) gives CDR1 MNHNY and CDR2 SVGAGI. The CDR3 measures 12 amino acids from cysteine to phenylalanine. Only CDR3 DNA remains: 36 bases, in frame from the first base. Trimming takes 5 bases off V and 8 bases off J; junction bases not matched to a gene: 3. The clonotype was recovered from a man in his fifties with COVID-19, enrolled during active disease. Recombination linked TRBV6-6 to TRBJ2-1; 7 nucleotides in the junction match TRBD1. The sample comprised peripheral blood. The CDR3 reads CASSPTGHEQFF. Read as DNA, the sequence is TGTGCCAGCAGTCCGACAGGGCATGAGCAGTTCTTC.